These 31 T cell receptor beta chains share one sample of origin, sequenced in a study of T cell repertoires in aging, cancer and after chemotherapy. Multiplex touch-down PCR with TRB-A/B primers amplified rearranged V-D-J TRB sequences. TCRdb re-called the multiplex PCR reads with MiXCR, one entry per CDR3 protein. The data show fewer than 20,000 distinct CDR3 sequences, around half seen once. Amplification of TCR beta used genomic DNA extracted from peripheral blood. Input material: blood. These receptors came from a human donor in good health.

This clonotype showed up just a few times. CDR3: CASSFLQETQYF. The DNA of the CDR3 is TGTGCCAGCAGCTTCCTCCAAGAGACCCAGTACTTC. V is TRBV5-5 and J is TRBJ2-5; D ambiguous. The CDR3 has 12 residues. Trimming removed 2 bases at V and 1 base at J, with 3 bases between. CDR1 SGHKS and CDR2 YYEKEE come from the germline V gene (reference sequence).

This clonotype is medium-sized (0.01 to 0.1%) by share. The chain couples TRBV29-1 to TRBJ2-3; possibly TRBD1 or TRBD2 for D (5 bases each). The CDR3 sequence is 12 residues long. Looked up from germline, CDR1 is SQVTM and CDR2 is ANQGSEA. Between the trimmed V and J ends, which lost 0 bases and 4 bases, there was a span of 5 bases. CDR3 loop: CSVEEGADTQYF. The CDR3 nucleotides read TGCAGCGTTGAAGAGGGGGCAGATACGCAGTATTTT.

Sample share makes this clonotype medium-sized. V usage is TRBV29-1 and J usage is TRBJ2-5; TRBD2 might be the D (6 bases). Germline lookup yields CDR1 SQVTM and CDR2 ANQGSEA. V was pared by 6 bases and J by 5 bases, with 16 bases between. This CDR3 has 13 residues. CDR3 coding DNA: TGCAGCGTCCGCCCTGATGGGGGGGAGACCCAGTACTTC. It is translated as CSVRPDGGETQYF.

This clonotype is medium-sized by share. V gene TRBV29-1 combines with J gene TRBJ2-7; the D is unclear. Germline lookup yields CDR1 SQVTM and CDR2 ANQGSEA. The CDR3 consists of 13 residues. Trimming left V 3 bases short and J 3 bases short, with 12 bases between. CDR3 sequence reads: CSVELADDYEQYF. CDR3 DNA sequence: TGCAGCGTTGAGCTGGCGGATGACTACGAGCAGTACTTC.

The V gene is TRBV19, the J gene TRBJ1-2; possible D gene TRBD1, 6 bases. V was shortened by 0 bases and J by 13 bases, with 18 bases between the two germline ends. This CDR3 comprises 14 residues. From germline, CDR1 is LNHDA and CDR2 SQIVND (reference sequence). The CDR3 DNA reads TGTGCCAGTAGTATAGAGGACGACAGGCCGCCTCCCACCTTC. It yields the protein CASSIEDDRPPPTF.

The rearrangement links TRBV6-1 to TRBJ2-5; 11 bases are a match to TRBD2. The CDR3 spans 18 residues. Trimming took 6 bases from V and 1 from J; bases not matched to a gene: 13. CDR1 and CDR2 from the germline V gene are MNHNS and SASEGT. CDR3 sequence: CASSAKPGLAGRQETQYF. Here the CDR3 DNA reads TGTGCCAGCAGCGCGAAACCCGGACTAGCGGGTCGCCAAGAGACCCAGTACTTC.

The chain recombines TRBV6-5 with TRBJ2-1; D is possibly TRBD1 (5 bases). This CDR3 has 14 residues. Deletions cut 2 bases from V and 7 bases from J, with 12 bases between. Germline values: CDR1 MNHEY, CDR2 SVGAGI. In DNA, the CDR3 is TGTGCCAGCAGTTACACGGCAGGGTCGAATGAGCAGTTCTTC. This encodes CASSYTAGSNEQFF.

V is TRBV19 and J is TRBJ2-3, with TRBD2 identical over 13 bases. V shed 5 bases and J 4 bases; nucleotides not matched to a gene: 6. The length of the CDR3 is 16 residues. CDR1 LNHDA and CDR2 SQIVND come from the germline V gene (reference sequence). Here the CDR3 DNA reads TGTGCCAGTAGTGTCCGGACTAGCGGGAGTGCAGATACGCAGTATTTT. It is translated as CASSVRTSGSADTQYF.

The chain's CDR3 is CASSRDRGHEKLFF. The CDR3 DNA sequence: TGTGCCAGCAGTCGTGACAGGGGGCATGAAAAACTGTTTTTT. The chain employs TRBV11-1 and TRBJ1-4, with 10 bases that match TRBD1. Germline CDR1 is SGHAT and CDR2 is FQDESV (reference sequence). CDR3 size: 14 residues. V lost 6 bases and J lost 6; bases outside the gene matches: 4.

This clonotype is termed medium-sized. The chain employs TRBV19 and TRBJ2-2; D gene ambiguous. Germline-derived CDR1 and CDR2 are LNHDA and SQIVND (reference sequence). Between the trimmed V and J ends, which lost 4 bases and 9 bases, there was a span of 9 bases. The CDR3 totals 12 residues. The CDR3 nucleotides read TGTGCCAGTAGTACCATGAGCAGGGAGCTGTTTTTT. Translation: CASSTMSRELFF.

This chain uses TRBV30 with TRBJ2-2; D uncertain. This CDR3 contains 12 residues. Trimming stripped 2 bases from V and 6 bases from J, with 7 bases between. Germline V gene data show CDR1 as GTSNPN and CDR2 as SVGIG (reference sequence). Here the CDR3 reads CAWSRGAGELFF. CDR3 coding DNA: TGTGCCTGGAGTCGCGGTGCCGGGGAGCTGTTTTTT. Supplemented by reference TRBV30 and TRBJ2-2, the full variable domain reads SQTIHQWPATLVQPVGSPLSLECTVEGTSNPNLYWYRQAAGRGLQLLFYSVGIGQISSEVPQNLSASRPQDRQFILSSKKLLLSDSGFYLCAWSRGAGELFFGEGSRLTVL.

The chain carries TRBV27 and TRBJ2-3; no clear D gene. CDR1 is MNHEY, CDR2 SMNVEV, per germline (reference sequence). This CDR3 is built from 18 residues. Trimming pared 6 bases from V and 4 bases from J, leaving 26 bases between. As DNA, the CDR3 is TGTGCCAGCAGACCCCAGAATCAGGTGTACGACTGGGCAGATACGCAGTATTTT. Translated, it gives CASRPQNQVYDWADTQYF.

This chain links TRBV6-6 with TRBJ1-5; tentative D call: TRBD1 (6 bases). The CDR3 extends over 15 amino acids. The V end was cut by 2 bases, the J end by 3 bases, with 11 bases between. Germline values: CDR1 MNHNY, CDR2 SVGAGI (reference sequence). CDR3 residues: CASSYTGNYNQPQHF. CDR3 in DNA: TGTGCCAGCAGTTACACAGGGAACTACAATCAGCCCCAGCATTTT.

This clonotype was recorded a few times. This chain uses TRBV15 with TRBJ2-5; tentatively, D is TRBD1 (6 bases). Germline lookup yields CDR1 LNHNV and CDR2 YYDKDF (reference sequence). The CDR3 is made up of 15 amino acids. Between the trimmed V and J ends, which lost 3 bases and 0 bases, there was a span of 11 bases. In nucleotides, the CDR3 is TGTGCCACCAGCAGCATCCGGGACAACCAAGAGACCCAGTACTTC. Amino acid sequence: CATSSIRDNQETQYF.

A single count supports this clonotype. This chain connects TRBV5-1 to TRBJ1-2; tentatively, D is TRBD1 (5 bases). Germline-derived CDR1 and CDR2 are SGHRS and YFSETQ. The CDR3 has 15 residues. V lost 2 bases, J lost 3 bases, and 14 bases lay in between. The CDR3 spells CASSFALGDDYGYTF. The CDR3 nucleotides are TGCGCCAGCAGCTTTGCCTTGGGGGATGACTATGGCTACACCTTC.

The chain uses TRBV7-6 and TRBJ2-2; D gene uncertain. The V gene's germline CDR1 is SGHVS and CDR2 FNYEAQ. The CDR3 contains 16 residues. V was pared by 3 bases and J by 0 bases, with 11 bases between. DNA for the CDR3: TGTGCCAGCAGCTTCCTGACAAGCGCGAACACCGGGGAGCTGTTTTTT. This encodes CASSFLTSANTGELFF.

J is TRBJ2-7 and V is TRBV13, with TRBD1 matching over 8 bases. This CDR3 is 15 amino acids long. Losses at the gene ends were 5 bases for V and 0 bases for J; bases not matched to a gene: 6. Germline V gene sequence: CDR1 PRHDT, CDR2 FYEKMQ (reference sequence). In DNA form, the CDR3 reads TGTGCCAGCAGCACTTCTGGACAGGGCTCCTACGAGCAGTACTTC. Translating it yields CASSTSGQGSYEQYF.

The rearrangement links TRBV6-1 to TRBJ1-6; 8 nucleotides agree with TRBD1. This CDR3 has 13 residues. Germline CDR1 MNHNS, CDR2 SASEGT. Trimming at V came to 5 bases and at J to 7 bases, leaving 1 base not matched to a gene. The CDR3 DNA reads as TGTGCCAGCAGTTACAGGGGGAATTCACCCCTCCACTTT. It yields the protein CASSYRGNSPLHF.

This chain connects TRBV27 to TRBJ2-6; possibly TRBD2 for D (6 bases). The V and J ends lost 4 bases and 1 base respectively, with 14 bases between them. The germline CDR1 and CDR2 sequences are MNHEY and SMNVEV (reference sequence). The CDR3 sequence is 17 residues long. The CDR3 loop is CASSWDSIPSGANVLTF. CDR3 nucleotide sequence: TGTGCCAGCAGTTGGGACTCGATCCCTTCTGGGGCCAACGTCCTGACTTTC.

V gene TRBV12-3 or TRBV12-4 combines with J gene TRBJ2-7; 9 bases line up with TRBD2. This CDR3 region has 13 residues. V shed 3 bases, J shed 5 bases, and the junction held 2 bases outside the gene matches. CDR3: CASSLAGGHEQYF. The CDR3 coding sequence is TGTGCCAGCAGTTTGGCGGGAGGGCACGAGCAGTACTTC.

In DNA, the CDR3 is TGTGCCACCAGCAGATCCCCGACAAATCAACAGCCCCAGCATTTT. It yields the protein CATSRSPTNQQPQHF. This chain joins TRBV15 and TRBJ1-5; D gene unclear. From germline, CDR1 is LNHNV and CDR2 YYDKDF (reference sequence). V dropped 2 bases and J dropped 7 bases, with 15 bases sitting between them. This CDR3 contains 15 residues.

V is TRBV6-5 and J is TRBJ2-1; TRBD1 or TRBD2 may be the D gene (5 bases each). Germline loops: CDR1 MNHEY, CDR2 SVGAGI. V dropped 5 bases and J dropped 14 bases, with 13 bases sitting between them. The CDR3 loop spans 11 amino acids. CDR3 nucleotides: TGTGCCAGCAGTACCCGGGACCGAGAGTTCTTC. Its protein is CASSTRDREFF.

This chain links TRBV19 with TRBJ2-5, with 7 positions matching TRBD2. Germline trimming cut 5 bases from V and 3 bases from J; bases unmatched to any gene: 9. CDR3 size: 15 residues. Germline CDR1 reads LNHDA; CDR2 reads SQIVND (reference sequence). CDR3 DNA sequence: TGTGCCAGTAGTCCGGTAGAGGCGGGAGAAGAGACCCAGTACTTC. It specifies CASSPVEAGEETQYF.

V usage is TRBV5-1 and J usage is TRBJ2-1; 9 bases fit TRBD2. Germline V lookup: CDR1 SGHRS, CDR2 YFSETQ. The trim removed 0 bases at V and 1 base at J, leaving 2 bases unmatched. This CDR3 region has 16 residues. For the CDR3, the DNA is TGCGCCAGCAGCTTGGAAGGACTAGCGTCCTACAATGAGCAGTTCTTC. It yields the protein CASSLEGLASYNEQFF.

J is TRBJ1-2 and V is TRBV27; 7 nucleotides align to TRBD1. The CDR3 consists of 15 residues. Germline V gives CDR1 MNHEY, CDR2 SMNVEV (reference sequence). V trimming: 2 bases; J trimming: 1 base; junction bases outside the gene matches: 4. CDR3 coding DNA: TGTGCCAGCAGTTTAGAAGGGGGCCTTAACTATGGCTACACCTTC. Encoded protein: CASSLEGGLNYGYTF.

This clonotype was seen more than once but under ten times. The chain is built from TRBV10-3 and TRBJ2-4; TRBD2 matches 10 bases. CDR3 length: 15 residues. Trimming removed 2 bases from V and 6 bases from J; junction bases left unmatched: 4. CDR1 is ENHRY and CDR2 is SYGVKD in the germline V gene. The CDR3 bases are TGTGCCATCAGTGAGGTAGCTAGCGGGAGAAACATTCAGTACTTC. As protein: CAISEVASGRNIQYF.

This clonotype is labeled medium-sized (0.01 to 0.1%). This chain connects TRBV15 to TRBJ2-6, with no clear D. Germline V CDR1 and CDR2: LNHNV, YYDKDF (reference sequence). V shed 5 bases and J shed 0 bases, with 14 bases lying between them. The CDR3 spans 17 residues. CDR3 loop: CATSSNVRYSGANVLTF. The CDR3 DNA reads as TGTGCCACCAGCTCGAACGTCCGATACTCTGGGGCCAACGTCCTGACTTTC. The whole variable domain, filled in from reference TRBV15 and TRBJ2-6, reads DAMVIQNPRYQVTQFGKPVTLSCSQTLNHNVMYWYQQKSSQAPKLLFHYYDKDFNNEADTPDNFQSRRPNTSFCFLDIRSPGLGDTAMYLCATSSNVRYSGANVLTFGAGSRLTVL.

The chain links TRBV6-5 to TRBJ2-7; 8 bases align to TRBD2. The CDR3 covers 14 residues. Germline CDR1 MNHEY, CDR2 SVGAGI. Trimming took 8 bases from V and 6 from J; bases not matched to a gene: 12. Written as DNA, the CDR3 is TGTGCCAGCCGTCCTCTCGGGGGGGGCAGCGAGCAGTACTTC. It encodes CASRPLGGGSEQYF.

The genes are TRBV5-5 and TRBJ2-7; TRBD1 agrees at 8 bases. The junction had 6 bases not matched to a gene; V was cut back by 4 bases and J by 0 bases. Germline assignment: CDR1 SGHKS and CDR2 YYEKEE (reference sequence). The CDR3 has 15 amino acids. Here the CDR3 reads CASSPRTGYSYEQYF. Here the CDR3 DNA reads TGTGCCAGCAGCCCTCGGACAGGGTACTCCTACGAGCAGTACTTC.

The V and J genes are TRBV27 and TRBJ1-3, with 8 bases lining up with TRBD1. This CDR3 spans 14 amino acids. CDR1 is MNHEY, CDR2 SMNVEV, per germline (reference sequence). Unmatched junction bases numbered 10, after V lost 11 bases and J lost 4 bases. CDR3 sequence reads: CASGGRGPGNTIYF. The CDR3 DNA reads TGTGCCTCCGGGGGCAGGGGGCCAGGAAACACCATATATTTT.

This clonotype was seen a handful of times. The V and J genes are TRBV30 and TRBJ1-2; no definite D call. V lost 0 bases, J lost 1 base, and 6 bases lay in between. The CDR3 totals 13 residues. The germline V gene has CDR1 GTSNPN and CDR2 SVGIG (reference sequence). CDR3 nucleotide sequence: TGTGCCTGGAGTGTAGTGGATAACTATGGCTACACCTTC. Protein product: CAWSVVDNYGYTF. Drawing the rest from reference TRBV30 and TRBJ1-2, the complete variable domain is SQTIHQWPATLVQPVGSPLSLECTVEGTSNPNLYWYRQAAGRGLQLLFYSVGIGQISSEVPQNLSASRPQDRQFILSSKKLLLSDSGFYLCAWSVVDNYGYTFGSGTRLTVV.